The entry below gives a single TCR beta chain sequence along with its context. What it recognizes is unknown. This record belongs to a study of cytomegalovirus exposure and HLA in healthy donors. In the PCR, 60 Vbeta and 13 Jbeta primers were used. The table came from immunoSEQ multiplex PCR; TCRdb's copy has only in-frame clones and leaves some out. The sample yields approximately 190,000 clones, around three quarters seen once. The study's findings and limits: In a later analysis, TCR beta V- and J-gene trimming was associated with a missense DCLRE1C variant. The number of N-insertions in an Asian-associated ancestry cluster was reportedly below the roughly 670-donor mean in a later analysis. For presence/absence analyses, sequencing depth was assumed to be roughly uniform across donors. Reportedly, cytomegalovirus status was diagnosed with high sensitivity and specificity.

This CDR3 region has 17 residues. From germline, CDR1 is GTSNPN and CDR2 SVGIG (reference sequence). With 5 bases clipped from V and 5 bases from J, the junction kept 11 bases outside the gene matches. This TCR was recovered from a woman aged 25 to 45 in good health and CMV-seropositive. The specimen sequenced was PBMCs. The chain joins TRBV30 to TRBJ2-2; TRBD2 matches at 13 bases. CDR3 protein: CAWGQGLAGRWTGELFF. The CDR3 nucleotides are TGTGCCTGGGGACAGGGACTAGCGGGACGATGGACCGGGGAGCTGTTTTTT.